This T cell receptor (beta chain) was obtained from a study of HIV-infected patients and healthy controls. The V gene end was trimmed by 2 bases and the J gene end by 0 bases; junction bases not matched to a gene: 10. Germline assignment: CDR1 ENHRY and CDR2 SYGVKD. The length of the CDR3 is 17 residues. Only a few counts were recorded for this clonotype. TCRdb used MiXCR to reprocess the 5' RACE reads, holding one entry per CDR3 protein. The table shows 60,000 to 70,000 distinct CDR3 sequences, with 15% to 20% occurring only once. The clonotype was recovered from a human donor in good health. This chain uses TRBV10-3 with TRBJ2-7; 7 nucleotides align to TRBD2. The specimen sequenced was CD4+ T cells from blood. CDR3 sequence (DNA): TGTGCCATCAGTGAGGGGGGGGGAGGACCTCTCTCCTACGAGCAGTACTTC. Translating gives CAISEGGGGPLSYEQYF.